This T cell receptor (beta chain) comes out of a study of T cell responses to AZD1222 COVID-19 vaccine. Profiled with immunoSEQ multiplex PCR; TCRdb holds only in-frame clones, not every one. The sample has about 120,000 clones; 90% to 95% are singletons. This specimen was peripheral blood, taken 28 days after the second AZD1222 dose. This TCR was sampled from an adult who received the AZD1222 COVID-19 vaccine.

CDR3 sequence: CASSRVELMNTEAFF. In DNA, the CDR3 is TGTGCCAGCAGCAGGGTTGAGCTCATGAACACTGAAGCTTTCTTT. V is TRBV21-1 and J is TRBJ1-1. TRBV21-1 is given as a pseudogene. The length of the CDR3 is 15 residues.